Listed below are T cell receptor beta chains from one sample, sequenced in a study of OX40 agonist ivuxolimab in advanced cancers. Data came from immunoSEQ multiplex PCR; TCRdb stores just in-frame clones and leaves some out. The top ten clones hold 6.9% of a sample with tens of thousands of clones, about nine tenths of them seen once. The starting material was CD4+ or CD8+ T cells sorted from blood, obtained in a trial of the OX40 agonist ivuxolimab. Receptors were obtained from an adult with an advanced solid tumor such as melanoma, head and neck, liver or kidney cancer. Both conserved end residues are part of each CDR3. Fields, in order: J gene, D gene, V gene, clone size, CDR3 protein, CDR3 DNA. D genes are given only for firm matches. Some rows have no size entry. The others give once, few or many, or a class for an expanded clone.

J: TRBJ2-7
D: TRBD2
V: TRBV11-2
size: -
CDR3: CASSLTRLATYEQYF
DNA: TGTGCCAGCAGCTTAACCCGACTAGCAACCTACGAGCAGTACTTC

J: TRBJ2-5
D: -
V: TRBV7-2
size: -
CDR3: CASSLTRDKQQYF
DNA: TGTGCCAGCAGCTTAACTCGGGACAAACAGCAGTACTTC

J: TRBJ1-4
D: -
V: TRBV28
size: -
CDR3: CASRTVGEKLFF
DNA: TGTGCCAGCAGGACGGTGGGGGAAAAACTGTTTTTT

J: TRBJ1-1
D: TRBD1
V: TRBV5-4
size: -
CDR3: CASSLGQGIGNTEAFF
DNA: TGTGCCAGCAGCTTGGGACAGGGAATTGGGAACACTGAAGCTTTCTTT

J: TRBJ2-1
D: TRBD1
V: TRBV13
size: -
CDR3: CASSSTHPGQGINEQFF
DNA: TGTGCCAGCAGCTCAACACACCCGGGACAGGGTATCAATGAGCAGTTCTTC

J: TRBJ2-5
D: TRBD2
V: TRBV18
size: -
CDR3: CASSPEGLAMETQYF
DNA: TGTGCCAGCTCACCAGAGGGACTAGCGATGGAGACCCAGTACTTC

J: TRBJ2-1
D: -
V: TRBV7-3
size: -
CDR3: CASSSARTNLGNEQFF
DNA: TGTGCCAGCAGCTCCGCCCGGACTAACCTGGGAAATGAGCAGTTCTTC

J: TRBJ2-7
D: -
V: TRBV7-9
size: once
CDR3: CASSLGKGEQYF
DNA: TGTGCCAGCAGCTTAGGCAAAGGCGAGCAGTACTTC

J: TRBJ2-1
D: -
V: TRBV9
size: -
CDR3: CASSGVAAEQFF
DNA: TGTGCCAGCAGCGGAGTAGCGGCTGAGCAGTTCTTC

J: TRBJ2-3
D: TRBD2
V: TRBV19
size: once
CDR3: CASKEAGGTDTQYF
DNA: TGTGCCAGTAAGGAAGCGGGAGGGACAGATACGCAGTATTTT

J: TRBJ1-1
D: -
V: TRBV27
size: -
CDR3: CASSLVGAGKNTEAFF
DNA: TGTGCCAGCAGTTTGGTCGGGGCGGGGAAGAACACTGAAGCTTTCTTT

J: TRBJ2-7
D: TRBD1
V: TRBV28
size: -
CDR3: CASSTRTGTGEQYF
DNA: TGTGCCAGCAGCACGCGGACAGGGACCGGGGAGCAGTACTTC

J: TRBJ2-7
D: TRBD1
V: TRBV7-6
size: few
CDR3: CASSPQDRHSEQYF
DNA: TGTGCCAGCAGCCCCCAGGACAGGCATAGCGAGCAGTACTTC

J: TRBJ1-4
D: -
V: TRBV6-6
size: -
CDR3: CASSYSSRGSNEKLFF
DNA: TGTGCCAGCAGTTACTCGTCCCGGGGGTCTAATGAAAAACTGTTTTTT

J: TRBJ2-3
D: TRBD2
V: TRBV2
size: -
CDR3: CASKAGVSDTQYF
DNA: TGTGCCAGTAAAGCGGGAGTATCAGATACGCAGTATTTT

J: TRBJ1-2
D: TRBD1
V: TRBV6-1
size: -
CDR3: CASSEAGTVYGYTF
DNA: TGTGCCAGCAGTGAAGCGGGGACAGTCTATGGCTACACCTTC

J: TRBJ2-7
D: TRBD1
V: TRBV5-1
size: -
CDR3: CASSLEQGLGEQYF
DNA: TGCGCCAGCAGCTTGGAACAGGGGCTCGGCGAGCAGTACTTC

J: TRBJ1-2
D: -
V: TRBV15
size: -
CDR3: CATSAGSSGYTF
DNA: TGTGCCACCAGCGCGGGAAGTAGCGGCTACACCTTC

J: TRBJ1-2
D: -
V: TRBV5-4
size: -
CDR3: CASSLTNGAGGYTF
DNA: TGTGCCAGCAGTTTGACGAACGGGGCCGGAGGCTACACCTTC

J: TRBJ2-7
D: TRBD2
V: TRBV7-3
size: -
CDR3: CASSLIGMAGDEQYF
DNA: TGTGCCAGCAGCTTAATTGGGATGGCGGGGGACGAGCAGTACTTC

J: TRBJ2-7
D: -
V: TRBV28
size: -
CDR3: CASGMGAYEQYF
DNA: TGTGCCAGCGGGATGGGTGCCTACGAGCAGTACTTC

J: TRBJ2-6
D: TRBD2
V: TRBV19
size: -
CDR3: CASSITSAGANVLTF
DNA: TGTGCCAGTAGTATTACTAGCGCTGGGGCCAACGTCCTGACTTTC

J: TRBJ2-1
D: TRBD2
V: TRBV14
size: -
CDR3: CASRELAGDYNEQFF
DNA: TGTGCCAGCAGGGAACTAGCGGGAGACTACAATGAGCAGTTCTTC

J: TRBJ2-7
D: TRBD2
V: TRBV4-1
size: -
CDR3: CASSQGLAGALSSYEQYF
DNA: TGCGCCAGCAGCCAAGGACTAGCGGGAGCCTTGAGCTCCTACGAGCAGTACTTC

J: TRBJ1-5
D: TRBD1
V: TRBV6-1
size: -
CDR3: CASTLDRADNQPQHF
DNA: TGTGCCAGCACCCTGGACAGGGCAGACAATCAGCCCCAGCATTTT

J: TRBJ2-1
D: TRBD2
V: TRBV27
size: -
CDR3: CASSLWWASGGNEQFF
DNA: TGTGCCAGCAGTTTATGGTGGGCTAGCGGAGGCAATGAGCAGTTCTTC

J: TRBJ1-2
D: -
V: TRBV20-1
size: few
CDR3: CSARPGNGYTF
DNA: TGCAGTGCTAGACCGGGGAATGGCTACACCTTC

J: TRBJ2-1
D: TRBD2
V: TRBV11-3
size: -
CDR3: CASSPPGLAGENEQFF
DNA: TGTGCCAGCAGCCCTCCGGGACTAGCGGGAGAGAATGAGCAGTTCTTC

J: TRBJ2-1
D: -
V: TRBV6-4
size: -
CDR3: CASSDRDNNEQFF
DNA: TGTGCCAGCAGTGACCGGGACAACAATGAGCAGTTCTTC

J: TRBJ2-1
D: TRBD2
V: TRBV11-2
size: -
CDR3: CASRSSGRSYNEQFF
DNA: TGTGCCAGCAGGTCTAGCGGGAGGAGCTACAATGAGCAGTTCTTC

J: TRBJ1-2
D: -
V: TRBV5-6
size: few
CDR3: CASSSSREFDPGYTF
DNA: TGTGCCAGCAGCTCCAGTAGGGAGTTCGATCCTGGCTACACCTTC

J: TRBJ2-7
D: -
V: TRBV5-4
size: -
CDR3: CASSLMGTYEQYF
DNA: TGTGCCAGCAGCCTGATGGGGACCTACGAGCAGTACTTC

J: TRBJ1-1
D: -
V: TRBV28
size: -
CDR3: CASSLLYQAFF
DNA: TGTGCCAGCAGTTTACTCTACCAGGCTTTCTTT

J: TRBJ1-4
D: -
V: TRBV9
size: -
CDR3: CASSEQGRANEKLFF
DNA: TGTGCCAGCAGCGAGCAGGGAAGGGCTAATGAAAAACTGTTTTTT

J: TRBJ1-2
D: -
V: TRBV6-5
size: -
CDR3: CASSHARTEYGYTF
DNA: TGTGCCAGCAGCCATGCTAGGACGGAATATGGCTACACCTTC

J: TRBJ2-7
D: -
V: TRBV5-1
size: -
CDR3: CASSLTETYEQYF
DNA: TGCGCCAGCAGCTTGACGGAAACCTACGAGCAGTACTTC

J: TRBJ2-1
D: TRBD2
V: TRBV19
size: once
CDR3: CASSMRGLASYNEQFF
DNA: TGTGCCAGTAGTATGAGGGGACTAGCGTCCTACAATGAGCAGTTCTTC

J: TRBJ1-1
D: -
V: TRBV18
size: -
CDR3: CASSPPSGGGWTEAFF
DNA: TGTGCCAGCTCACCACCTTCGGGGGGCGGATGGACTGAAGCTTTCTTT

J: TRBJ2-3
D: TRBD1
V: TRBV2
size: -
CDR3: CASSATGVDTQYF
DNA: TGTGCCAGCAGTGCTACAGGGGTAGATACGCAGTATTTT